What follows is one T cell receptor beta chain and its context. Antigen unknown. There are 15 residues in the CDR3. The V gene's germline CDR1 is SGHTA and CDR2 FQGNSA. V lost 5 bases, J lost 6 bases, and 17 bases lay in between. H&E slides confirmed each diagnosis, reviewed by two pathologists independently. This sample was taken from a study of immune evolution from preneoplasia to lung adenocarcinoma. Study-wide background: HLA loss of heterozygosity: about 7% AIS, about 15% MIA, over 25% ADC, none AAH. Notes on the study in general: Top clone share appeared to fall from AAH through AIS, MIA, adenocarcinoma. Later-stage lesions appeared to have more T cells, more diversity, less clonality.

Measured with immunoSEQ multiplex PCR; TCRdb has only the in-frame clones, and not every one. The data contain 1,500 to 2,000 clones, around 70% of them singletons. This sequence originates from a person aged 55-80 years with lung adenocarcinoma. Sequencing was carried out using FFPE minimally invasive lung adenocarcinoma tissue. V and J are TRBV7-2 and TRBJ1-5; maybe TRBD1 (5 bases). CDR3 loop: CASSLVGGESQPQHF. CDR3 sequence (DNA): TGTGCCAGCAGCCTAGTTGGGGGGGAGAGTCAGCCCCAGCATTTT.